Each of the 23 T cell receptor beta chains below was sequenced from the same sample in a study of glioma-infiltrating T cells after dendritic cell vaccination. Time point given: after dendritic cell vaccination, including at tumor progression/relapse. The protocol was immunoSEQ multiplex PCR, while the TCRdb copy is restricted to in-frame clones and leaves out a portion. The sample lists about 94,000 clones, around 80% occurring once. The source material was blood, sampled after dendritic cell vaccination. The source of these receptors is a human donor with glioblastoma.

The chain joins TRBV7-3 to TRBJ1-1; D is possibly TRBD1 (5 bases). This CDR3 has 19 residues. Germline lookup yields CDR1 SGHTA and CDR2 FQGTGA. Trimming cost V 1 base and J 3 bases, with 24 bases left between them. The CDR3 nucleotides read TGTGCCAGCAGCTTAATGGGGCCGGGCTCTCTTAGAAGGGACACTGAAGCTTTCTTT. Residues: CASSLMGPGSLRRDTEAFF.

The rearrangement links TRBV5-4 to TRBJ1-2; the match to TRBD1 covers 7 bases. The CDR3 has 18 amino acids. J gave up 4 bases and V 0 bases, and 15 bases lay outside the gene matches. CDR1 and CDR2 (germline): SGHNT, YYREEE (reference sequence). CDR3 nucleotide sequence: TGTGCCAGCAGCTTGGGGGTACCTAACAGGGGATATCGCTATGGCTACACCTTC. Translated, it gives CASSLGVPNRGYRYGYTF. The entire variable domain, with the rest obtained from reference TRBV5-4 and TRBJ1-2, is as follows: ETGVTQSPTHLIKTRGQQVTLRCSSQSGHNTVSWYQQALGQGPQFIFQYYREEENGRGNFPPRFSGLQFPNYSSELNVNALELDDSALYLCASSLGVPNRGYRYGYTFGSGTRLTVV.

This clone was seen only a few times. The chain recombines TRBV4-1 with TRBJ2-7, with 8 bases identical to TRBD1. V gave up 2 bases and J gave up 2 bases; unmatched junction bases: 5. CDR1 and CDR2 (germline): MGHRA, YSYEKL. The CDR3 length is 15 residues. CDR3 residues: CASSQIPTGAYEQYF. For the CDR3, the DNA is TGCGCCAGCAGCCAAATCCCGACAGGGGCCTACGAGCAGTACTTC.

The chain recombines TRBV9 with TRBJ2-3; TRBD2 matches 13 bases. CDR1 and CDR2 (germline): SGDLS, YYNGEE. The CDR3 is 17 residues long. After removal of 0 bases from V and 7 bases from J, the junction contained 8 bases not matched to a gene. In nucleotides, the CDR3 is TGTGCCAGCAGCGTAGCTTACTGGACTAGCGGGAGTCATACGCAGTATTTT. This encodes CASSVAYWTSGSHTQYF.

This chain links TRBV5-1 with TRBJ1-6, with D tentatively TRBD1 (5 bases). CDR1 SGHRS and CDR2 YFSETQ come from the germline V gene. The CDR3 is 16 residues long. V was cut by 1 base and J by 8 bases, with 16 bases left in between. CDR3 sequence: CASSLKGSGRDSPLHF. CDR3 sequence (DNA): TGCGCCAGCAGCTTGAAGGGGTCAGGGCGAGATTCACCCCTCCACTTT. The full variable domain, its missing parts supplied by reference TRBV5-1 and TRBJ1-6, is KAGVTQTPRYLIKTRGQQVTLSCSPISGHRSVSWYQQTPGQGLQFLFEYFSETQRNKGNFPGRFSGRQFSNSRSEMNVSTLELGDSALYLCASSLKGSGRDSPLHFGNGTRLTVT.

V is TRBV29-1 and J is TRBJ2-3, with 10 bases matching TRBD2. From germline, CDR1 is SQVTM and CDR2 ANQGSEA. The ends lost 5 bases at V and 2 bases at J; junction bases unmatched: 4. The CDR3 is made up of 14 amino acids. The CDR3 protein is CSVRSGGFTDTQYF. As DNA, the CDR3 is TGCAGCGTTCGTAGCGGGGGGTTCACAGATACGCAGTATTTT.

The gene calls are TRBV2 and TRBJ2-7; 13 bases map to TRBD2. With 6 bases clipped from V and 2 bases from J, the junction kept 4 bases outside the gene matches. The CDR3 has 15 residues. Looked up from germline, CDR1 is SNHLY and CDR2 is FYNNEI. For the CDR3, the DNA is TGTGCCAGCAGCGAGGGGACTAGCGGGACCTACGAGCAGTACTTC. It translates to CASSEGTSGTYEQYF.

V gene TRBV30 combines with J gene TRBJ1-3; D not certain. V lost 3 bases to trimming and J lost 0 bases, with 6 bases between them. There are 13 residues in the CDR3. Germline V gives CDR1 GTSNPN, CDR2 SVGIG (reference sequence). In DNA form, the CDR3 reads TGTGCCTGGAGCGTAGTCTCTGGAAACACCATATATTTT. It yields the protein CAWSVVSGNTIYF. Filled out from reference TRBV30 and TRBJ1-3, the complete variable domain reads SQTIHQWPATLVQPVGSPLSLECTVEGTSNPNLYWYRQAAGRGLQLLFYSVGIGQISSEVPQNLSASRPQDRQFILSSKKLLLSDSGFYLCAWSVVSGNTIYFGEGSWLTVV.

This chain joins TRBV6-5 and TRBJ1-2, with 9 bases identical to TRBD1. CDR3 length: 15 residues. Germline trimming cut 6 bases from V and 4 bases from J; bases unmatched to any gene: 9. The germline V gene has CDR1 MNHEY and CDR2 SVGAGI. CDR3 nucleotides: TGTGCCAGCAGCGGAACCGACAGGGGGACCTATGGCTACACCTTC. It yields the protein CASSGTDRGTYGYTF.

The CDR3 nucleotides are TGTGCCAGCTCACCAATTACTTTATTTGGGAGAAACTACAATGAGCAGTTCTTC. Its protein is CASSPITLFGRNYNEQFF. The chain employs TRBV18 and TRBJ2-1; D perhaps matches TRBD2 (5 bases). Germline V lookup: CDR1 KGHSH, CDR2 LQKENI. The V and J ends lost 2 bases and 3 bases respectively, with 20 bases between them. The CDR3 is 18 amino acids.

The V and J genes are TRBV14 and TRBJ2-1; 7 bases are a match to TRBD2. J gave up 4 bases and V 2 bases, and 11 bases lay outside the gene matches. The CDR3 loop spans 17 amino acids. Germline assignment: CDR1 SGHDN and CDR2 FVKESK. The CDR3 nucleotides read TGTGCCAGCAGCCAACGTTCGCCTAGCGGACTTTACAATGAGCAGTTCTTC. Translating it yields CASSQRSPSGLYNEQFF.

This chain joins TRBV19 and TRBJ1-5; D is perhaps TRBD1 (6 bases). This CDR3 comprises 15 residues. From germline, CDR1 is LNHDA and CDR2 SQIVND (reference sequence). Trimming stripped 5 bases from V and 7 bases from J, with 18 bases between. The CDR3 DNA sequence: TGTGCCAGTAGTCCAAGACAGGCTGAAACCCAGCCCCAGCATTTT. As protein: CASSPRQAETQPQHF.

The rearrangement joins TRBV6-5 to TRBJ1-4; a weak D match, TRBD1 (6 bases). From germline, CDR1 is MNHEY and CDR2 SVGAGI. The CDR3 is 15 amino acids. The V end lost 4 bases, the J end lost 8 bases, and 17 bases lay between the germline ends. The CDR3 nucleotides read TGTGCCAGCAGTTCGGCTATACAGGGTCGCGAAAAACTGTTTTTT. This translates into CASSSAIQGREKLFF.

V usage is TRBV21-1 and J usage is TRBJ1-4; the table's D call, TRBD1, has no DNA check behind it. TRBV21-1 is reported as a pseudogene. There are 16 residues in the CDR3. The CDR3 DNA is TGTGCCAGCAGCAACACAACCTTGGACAGTAATGAAAAACTGTTTTTT. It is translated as CASSNTTLDSNEKLFF.

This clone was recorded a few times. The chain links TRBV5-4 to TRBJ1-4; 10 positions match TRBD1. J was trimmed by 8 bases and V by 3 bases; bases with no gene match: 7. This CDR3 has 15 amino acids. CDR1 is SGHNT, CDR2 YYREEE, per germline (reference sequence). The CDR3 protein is CASSYLGTGDEKLFF. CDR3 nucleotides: TGTGCCAGCAGCTACCTTGGGACAGGGGACGAAAAACTGTTTTTT. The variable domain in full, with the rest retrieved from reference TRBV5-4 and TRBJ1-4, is ETGVTQSPTHLIKTRGQQVTLRCSSQSGHNTVSWYQQALGQGPQFIFQYYREEENGRGNFPPRFSGLQFPNYSSELNVNALELDDSALYLCASSYLGTGDEKLFFGSGTQLSVL.

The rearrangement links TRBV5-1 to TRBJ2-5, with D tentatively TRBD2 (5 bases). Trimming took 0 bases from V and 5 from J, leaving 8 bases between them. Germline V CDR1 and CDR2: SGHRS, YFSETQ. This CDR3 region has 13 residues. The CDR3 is CASSLAGFETQYF. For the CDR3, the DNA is TGCGCCAGCAGCTTGGCGGGGTTCGAGACCCAGTACTTC. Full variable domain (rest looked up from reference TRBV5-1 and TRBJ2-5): KAGVTQTPRYLIKTRGQQVTLSCSPISGHRSVSWYQQTPGQGLQFLFEYFSETQRNKGNFPGRFSGRQFSNSRSEMNVSTLELGDSALYLCASSLAGFETQYFGPGTRLLVL.

CDR3 sequence reads: CASSYLGQGGPGELFF. DNA for the CDR3: TGTGCCAGCAGTTATTTGGGACAGGGGGGCCCCGGGGAGCTGTTTTTT. The chain joins TRBV6-5 to TRBJ2-2; 11 nucleotides match TRBD1. CDR1 is MNHEY and CDR2 is SVGAGI in the germline V gene. With V trimmed by 3 bases and J by 6 bases, 6 bases remained unmatched. This CDR3 is built from 16 residues.

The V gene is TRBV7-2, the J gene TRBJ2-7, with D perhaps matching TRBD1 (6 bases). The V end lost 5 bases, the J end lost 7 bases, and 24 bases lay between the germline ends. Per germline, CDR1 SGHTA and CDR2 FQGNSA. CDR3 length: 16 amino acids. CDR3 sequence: CASSPQGSGTSSEQYF. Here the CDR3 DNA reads TGTGCCAGCAGCCCACAGGGTTCTGGGACGTCAAGTGAGCAGTACTTC.

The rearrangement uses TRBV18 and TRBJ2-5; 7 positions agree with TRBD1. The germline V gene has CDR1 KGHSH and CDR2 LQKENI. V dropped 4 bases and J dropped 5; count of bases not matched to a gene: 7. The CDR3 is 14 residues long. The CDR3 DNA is TGTGCCAGCTCACAGGGACAGCCCCCCGAGACCCAGTACTTC. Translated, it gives CASSQGQPPETQYF.

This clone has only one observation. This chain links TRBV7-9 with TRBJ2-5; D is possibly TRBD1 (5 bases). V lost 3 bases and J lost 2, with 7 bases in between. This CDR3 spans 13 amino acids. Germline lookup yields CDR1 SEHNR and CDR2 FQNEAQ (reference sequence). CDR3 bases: TGTGCCAGCAGCTTCAGACAGCAAGAGACCCAGTACTTC. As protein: CASSFRQQETQYF.

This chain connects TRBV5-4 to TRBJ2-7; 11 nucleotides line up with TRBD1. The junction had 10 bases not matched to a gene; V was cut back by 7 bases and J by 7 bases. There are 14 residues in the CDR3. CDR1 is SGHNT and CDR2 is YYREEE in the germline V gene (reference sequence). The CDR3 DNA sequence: TGTGCCAGCGGGCCCGGGACAGGGGGGCGAGAGCAGTACTTC. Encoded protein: CASGPGTGGREQYF.

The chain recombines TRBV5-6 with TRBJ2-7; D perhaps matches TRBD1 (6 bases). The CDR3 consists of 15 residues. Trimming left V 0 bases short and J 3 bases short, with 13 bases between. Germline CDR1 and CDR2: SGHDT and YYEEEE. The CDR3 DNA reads TGTGCCAGCAGCTTGGGCAGGGGCGTCAACTACGAGCAGTACTTC. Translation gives CASSLGRGVNYEQYF.

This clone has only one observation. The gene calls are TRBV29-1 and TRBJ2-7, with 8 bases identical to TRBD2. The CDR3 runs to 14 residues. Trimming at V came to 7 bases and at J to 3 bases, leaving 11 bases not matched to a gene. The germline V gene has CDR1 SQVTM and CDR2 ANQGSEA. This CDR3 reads CSAGLAGKSYEQYF. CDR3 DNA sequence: TGCAGCGCCGGTTTAGCGGGGAAAAGCTACGAGCAGTACTTC.